This T cell receptor (beta chain) derives from a study of Ad26.COV2.S vaccination and SARS-CoV-2 variants. Looking at the study overall: This donor came from the COV1001 trial of Ad26.COV2.S.

Treatment noted: 15 to 20 received Ad26.COV2.S at low or high dose, single or two shots; about 5 received placebo; per-sample allocation not given. Sampling was done on day 63 after the first vaccine or placebo injection. Adults aged 18-55 years in Boston included the donor. An Ad26 vector carrying the Wuhan-strain SARS-CoV-2 spike served as the vaccine. This clone showed up just once. Antigen unknown. The protocol was immunoSEQ multiplex PCR, while the TCRdb copy is restricted to in-frame clones and leaves out a portion. Seen here are some 270,000 clones, around nine tenths observed once, and the top ten hold under 3%. The CDR3 runs to 15 residues. Trimming took 7 bases from V and 4 from J, leaving 14 bases between them. Germline CDR1 reads SGHAT; CDR2 reads FQNNGV. Study observations and caveats: Researchers cautioned that TCR breadth and depth analyses may have underestimated total T cell responses.

The sequencing here drew on peripheral blood, taken in a trial of Ad26.COV2.S vaccine versus placebo. This TCR came from a person between 18 and 60 years old who received the Ad26.COV2.S COVID-19 vaccine or a placebo. The chain links TRBV11-2 to TRBJ2-6, with no clear D. The chain's CDR3 is CASTILASGANVLTF. In DNA, the CDR3 is TGTGCCAGCACAATCCTGGCCTCCGGGGCCAACGTCCTGACTTTC.